One and the same sample provided the 5 T cell receptor beta chains below, sequenced in a study of CD8 T cells in ankylosing spondylitis. Each CDR3 protein is one row after TCRdb ran MiXCR on the 5' RACE reads. Altogether approximately 90,000 distinct CDR3 sequences are present, about 7.7% being singletons, with the ten largest covering 9.9%. Sequenced input: blood, either unsorted or a sorted T cell fraction (not recorded which). Every receptor here comes from a male donor with ankylosing spondylitis or in good health (not recorded which).

This clonotype was detected ten times or more. The chain uses TRBV7-2 and TRBJ2-3; D ambiguous. This CDR3 has 13 residues. CDR1 is SGHTA, CDR2 FQGNSA, per germline. The ends were cut back, 4 bases at V and 2 bases at J, with 7 bases in the middle. CDR3: CASSWTHTDTQYF. CDR3 bases: TGTGCCAGCAGCTGGACCCACACAGATACGCAGTATTTT.

Ten or more counts support this clonotype. The gene calls are TRBV11-2 and TRBJ2-1; D unresolved. The V end was cut by 1 base, the J end by 6 bases, with 10 bases between. This CDR3 is built from 14 residues. Germline V gene data show CDR1 as SGHAT and CDR2 as FQNNGV. The CDR3 DNA reads as TGTGCCAGCAGCTTAGTCGGCCCAGCCAATGAGCAGTTCTTC. This translates into CASSLVGPANEQFF. Filled out from reference TRBV11-2 and TRBJ2-1, the complete variable domain reads EAGVAQSPRYKIIEKRQSVAFWCNPISGHATLYWYQQILGQGPKLLIQFQNNGVVDDSQLPKDRFSAERLKGVDSTLKIQPAKLEDSAVYLCASSLVGPANEQFFGPGTRLTVL.

Details on this clonotype: At one end, the junction sequence differs from germline, possibly due to a read error. The chain's CDR3 is CASSRSGRSGEAQYF. In DNA, the CDR3 is TGTGCCAGCAGCCGTAGCGGGAGAAGTGGAGAGGCCCAGTACTTC. V gene TRBV7-9 combines with J gene TRBJ2-5; 9 bases are shared with TRBD2. Germline CDR1 is SEHNR and CDR2 is FQNEAQ (reference sequence). The CDR3 is 15 amino acids.

The chain employs TRBV29-1 and TRBJ1-2; weak D call: TRBD1 (5 bases). The CDR3 loop spans 13 amino acids. The germline gives CDR1 SQVTM, CDR2 ANQGSEA. Trimming left V 6 bases short and J 4 bases short, with 15 bases between. CDR3 protein: CSVPGLVGYGYTF. The CDR3 DNA is TGCAGCGTGCCGGGACTTGTTGGCTATGGCTACACCTTC.

This clonotype was recorded at least ten times. V gene TRBV4-2 combines with J gene TRBJ2-1; possible D gene TRBD2, 7 bases. V was pared by 5 bases and J by 0 bases, with 14 bases between. This CDR3 region has 16 residues. CDR1 and CDR2 (germline): LGHNA, YNFKEQ. DNA for the CDR3: TGTGCCAGCAGCGGTCGGGGGGCAAGCTCCTACAATGAGCAGTTCTTC. Its translation is CASSGRGASSYNEQFF.